This record covers a single T cell receptor beta chain. It lacks a known antigen. There are no base qualities to consult, and no much larger clone falls within one base. This sample was taken from a study of brain T cells in children with intractable seizures (dated by TCRdb to about 2021). Regarding the study in general: Resected brain tissue from 53 pediatric epilepsy surgery cases was initially screened for immune gene transcripts with a NanoString immunology panel. About 70% of the 12 selected surgery cases also had pre-surgery blood sequenced, which left four cases with brain tissue only. What the research found in general, with its limitations: Viral specificity was inferred solely from CDR3 sequence similarity, and the HCMV serostatus of the patients was not known. Because sequencing depth differed between pre- and post-surgery blood, the absence of clones from the pre-surgery sample may reflect undersampling.

The immunoSEQ assay was applied to genomic DNA to generate the TCR beta chain sequences. The paper's data handling went like this. Any CDR3 sequence that did not begin with the conserved framework cysteine at position 104 was removed by hand. To get clonality, the normalized Shannon's Diversity Index was subtracted from one, giving values from 0 (maximal diversity) to 1 (oligoclonal). Differences in the frequency of the same CDR3 between samples, such as brain versus blood, were assessed with chi-squared comparison-of-proportions tests. Public clonotypes were found by searching immuneACCESS, and the VDJdb browser was used to assess similarity to known antiviral clonotypes. The table comes from immuneACCESS by way of TCRdb, which keeps in-frame sequences with V and J called. Part of the clones is missing from these tables; in studies checked, under half for an unresolved V gene and the rest for unknown reasons. The DNA was the basis for D and trimming; V, J and clone size are from that table. This sample comprises 88,000 or so clones, under 95% of them detected only once. The top ten clones comprise 20% to 25% of the sample.

In the paper's terms, the time point label means: resected brain tissue, or blood drawn just prior to surgery. The surgery cases showing the highest brain T cell transcript signatures were chosen for TCR beta chain sequencing of brain tissue and, when available, of blood. Patients had been treated with at least one anti-epileptic drug before surgery. TCR-sequenced patients were children with drug-resistant epilepsy due to tuberous sclerosis complex, focal cortical dysplasia, Rasmussen encephalitis or hemimegalencephaly. Blood samples were drawn just before the epilepsy surgery. The Monarch genomic DNA purification kit was used to extract bulk genomic DNA from unsorted brain tissue and from whole blood. In the germline V gene, CDR1 corresponds to MGHRA and CDR2 to YSYEKL. Deletion took 0 bases off V and 4 bases off J, with a span of 10 bases between the germline ends. From its cysteine to its phenylalanine, the CDR3 spans 15 amino acids. Here the CDR3 DNA is all that survives: 45 bases in frame from base 1.

The sample was peripheral blood, taken at surgery. The chain employs TRBV4-1 and TRBJ1-3, and TRBD1 may be the D gene, going by 6 matching bases. The sequence came from a girl between 2 and 10 years old with Rasmussen encephalitis and intractable seizures. The DNA sequence is TGCGCCAGCAGCCAAGACTCAGGGGCCGGAAACACCATATATTTT. This encodes CASSQDSGAGNTIYF.